Presented here are 22 T cell receptor beta chains from one specimen sequenced in a study of blood T cell repertoires in COVID-19. TCRdb's copy holds only in-frame clones and misses some; the assay was immunoSEQ multiplex PCR. The table includes hundreds of thousands of clones, more than 80% detected once. The sample comprised PBMCs or T cells enriched from blood (not recorded which). The receptors were gathered from a man aged 25 to 45 who had recovered from COVID-19.

This chain links TRBV14 with TRBJ2-7, with unresolved D. Trimming left V 4 bases short and J 4 bases short, with 5 bases between. Germline lookup yields CDR1 SGHDN and CDR2 FVKESK. The CDR3 has 11 residues. CDR3 DNA sequence: TGTGCCAGCAGCCCGGGTTACGAGCAGTACTTC. Translating gives CASSPGYEQYF. Supplemented by reference TRBV14 and TRBJ2-7, the full variable domain reads EAGVTQFPSHSVIEKGQTVTLRCDPISGHDNLYWYRRVMGKEIKFLLHFVKESKQDESGMPNNRFLAERTGGTYSTLKVQPAELEDSGVYFCASSPGYEQYFGPGTRLTVT.

V and J are TRBV24-1 and TRBJ2-7; possibly TRBD2 for D (5 bases). V lost 3 bases to trimming and J lost 2 bases, with 19 bases between them. The CDR3 contains 17 residues. CDR1 is KGHDR, CDR2 SFDVKD, per germline. The CDR3 DNA reads as TGTGCCACCAGTGATGGCCAGAGCCGGGAATTACCCTACGAGCAGTACTTC. Its protein product is CATSDGQSRELPYEQYF.

In its sample, this clone was seen once. The rearrangement links TRBV29-1 to TRBJ1-1; TRBD1 is a possible D gene (6 bases). The CDR3 contains 19 residues. Germline lookup yields CDR1 SQVTM and CDR2 ANQGSEA. V was clipped by 1 base and J by 0 bases, with 24 bases between them. The CDR3 loop reads CSVEGRREWMPGVNTEAFF. CDR3 nucleotide sequence: TGCAGCGTTGAAGGTCGCCGCGAATGGATGCCAGGGGTGAACACTGAAGCTTTCTTT.

V usage is TRBV5-6 and J usage is TRBJ2-5, with 7 nucleotides matching TRBD2. CDR1 is SGHDT, CDR2 YYEEEE, per germline. The CDR3 is 16 amino acids. V was clipped by 3 bases and J by 2 bases; unmatched bases: 10. The CDR3 sequence: CASSSASGTYQETQYF. Here the CDR3 DNA reads TGTGCCAGCAGCTCCGCGAGCGGGACGTATCAAGAGACCCAGTACTTC.

This clone appeared a few times. The rearrangement joins TRBV7-3 to TRBJ2-6; 9 bases align to TRBD1. The CDR3 is 15 residues long. After removal of 6 bases from V and 12 bases from J, the junction contained 12 bases not matched to a gene. CDR1 and CDR2 from the germline V gene are SGHTA and FQGTGA. The CDR3 reads CASSPLGDREGVLTF. CDR3 bases: TGTGCCAGCAGTCCCCTGGGGGACAGGGAGGGCGTCCTGACTTTC. The whole variable domain, filled in from reference TRBV7-3 and TRBJ2-6, reads GAGVSQTPSNKVTEKGKYVELRCDPISGHTALYWYRQSLGQGPEFLIYFQGTGAADDSGLPNDRFFAVRPEGSVSTLKIQRTERGDSAVYLCASSPLGDREGVLTFGAGSRLTVL.

This rearrangement joins TRBV28 to TRBJ2-7; the D gene is possibly TRBD2 (5 bases). The CDR3 runs to 13 residues. CDR1 MDHEN and CDR2 SYDVKM come from the germline V gene. Trimming removed 6 bases at V and 3 bases at J, with 12 bases between. CDR3 in amino acids: CASSPAGGYEQYF. In DNA form, the CDR3 reads TGTGCCAGCAGCCCCGCTGGAGGCTACGAGCAGTACTTC. Full variable domain (remainder filled in from reference TRBV28 and TRBJ2-7): DVKVTQSSRYLVKRTGEKVFLECVQDMDHENMFWYRQDPGLGLRLIYFSYDVKMKEKGDIPEGYSVSREKKERFSLILESASTNQTSMYLCASSPAGGYEQYFGPGTRLTVT.

J is TRBJ2-3 and V is TRBV24-1, with D perhaps matching TRBD2 (5 bases). The V end lost 8 bases, the J end lost 2 bases, and 16 bases lay between the germline ends. The length of the CDR3 is 15 residues. CDR1 is KGHDR, CDR2 SFDVKD, per germline. The CDR3 here is CATKSWEFDTDTQYF. CDR3 sequence (DNA): TGTGCCACCAAGTCTTGGGAGTTTGACACAGATACGCAGTATTTT.

This chain joins TRBV29-1 and TRBJ1-1; a weak D match, TRBD1 (5 bases). The CDR3 is 14 residues long. V lost 5 bases and J lost 0, with 13 bases in between. Germline CDR1 and CDR2: SQVTM and ANQGSEA. For the CDR3, the DNA is TGCAGCGTTATAGAGGGACTGATGAACACTGAAGCTTTCTTT. This encodes CSVIEGLMNTEAFF.

V usage is TRBV29-1 and J usage is TRBJ1-1; no clear D gene. V was pared by 4 bases and J by 2 bases, with 8 bases between. Germline V CDR1 and CDR2: SQVTM, ANQGSEA. The CDR3 loop spans 12 amino acids. This CDR3 reads CSVGGSNTEAFF. CDR3 DNA sequence: TGCAGCGTTGGTGGCAGTAACACTGAAGCTTTCTTT.

This clone was counted once. The genes are TRBV18 and TRBJ1-6; 8 bases map to TRBD1. The length of the CDR3 is 14 residues. V gave up 3 bases and J gave up 9 bases; unmatched junction bases: 4. The germline V gene encodes CDR1 KGHSH and CDR2 LQKENI. The CDR3 DNA reads TGTGCCAGCTCACCGGACAGGGTTACTTCACCCCTCCACTTT. It specifies CASSPDRVTSPLHF.

The genes are TRBV5-1 and TRBJ1-4, with 9 positions matching TRBD1. With 3 bases clipped from V and 0 bases from J, the junction kept 0 bases outside the gene matches. The CDR3 runs 15 residues. CDR1 is SGHRS and CDR2 is YFSETQ in the germline V gene. The CDR3 spells CASSWTGATNEKLFF. The CDR3 bases are TGCGCCAGCAGCTGGACAGGGGCAACTAATGAAAAACTGTTTTTT.

The sample holds a few counts of this clone. The genes are TRBV28 and TRBJ1-6; possibly TRBD1 for D (5 bases). Germline assignment: CDR1 MDHEN and CDR2 SYDVKM. The CDR3 has 18 residues. V gave up 6 bases and J gave up 8 bases, with 26 bases separating them. The CDR3 bases are TGTGCCAGCAGAACCCCTCCGGGGGGGGTAGTGAGGGATTCACCCCTCCACTTT. Translation: CASRTPPGGVVRDSPLHF. The full variable domain, completed using reference TRBV28 and TRBJ1-6, is DVKVTQSSRYLVKRTGEKVFLECVQDMDHENMFWYRQDPGLGLRLIYFSYDVKMKEKGDIPEGYSVSREKKERFSLILESASTNQTSMYLCASRTPPGGVVRDSPLHFGNGTRLTVT.

A note on this clone: One end of the junction is discordant with germline, which a read error may explain. V usage is TRBV7-7 and J usage is TRBJ2-1; the match to TRBD2 covers 14 bases. Germline CDR1 and CDR2: SSHAT and FNYEAQ (reference sequence). The CDR3 loop spans 18 amino acids. This CDR3 reads CASSTGTSGSLDLHEQFF. The DNA for the CDR3 is TGTGCTAGCAGCACCGGGACTAGCGGGAGTCTAGATCTCCATGAGCAGTTCTTC. Looking up the rest from reference TRBV7-7 and TRBJ2-1 gives the full variable domain: GAGVSQSPRYKVTKRGQDVTLRCDPISSHATLYWYQQALGQGPEFLTYFNYEAQPDKSGLPSDRFSAERPEGSISTLTIQRTEQRDSAMYRCASSTGTSGSLDLHEQFFGPGTRLTVL.

The V call is TRBV6-5, the J call TRBJ1-1; tentatively, D is TRBD1 (5 bases). The germline V gene encodes CDR1 MNHEY and CDR2 SVGAGI. Trimming took 0 bases from V and 8 from J, leaving 16 bases between them. This CDR3 is 15 amino acids long. DNA for the CDR3: TGTGCCAGCAGTTACTCCCTGAGCAGGGCGGCCGAAGCTTTCTTT. It is translated as CASSYSLSRAAEAFF.

The chain joins TRBV2 to TRBJ2-7, with D possibly matching TRBD1 (7 bases). The CDR3 has 14 amino acids. CDR1 SNHLY and CDR2 FYNNEI come from the germline V gene. V was pared by 7 bases and J by 6 bases, with 19 bases between. In DNA form, the CDR3 reads TGTGCCAGCACCATCAGGGGGGATTTGGGCGAGCAGTACTTC. Residues: CASTIRGDLGEQYF.

The chain has TRBV18 and TRBJ1-1; 7 bases map to TRBD1. V dropped 4 bases and J dropped 3; count of bases not matched to a gene: 2. This CDR3 is built from 13 residues. Per the germline V gene, CDR1 is KGHSH and CDR2 is LQKENI. As DNA, the CDR3 is TGTGCCAGCTCACTTACAGGGGACACTGAAGCTTTCTTT. It yields the protein CASSLTGDTEAFF.

The rearrangement joins TRBV19 to TRBJ1-5; 7 bases align to TRBD1. V was clipped by 5 bases and J by 4 bases; unmatched bases: 5. The CDR3 spans 14 residues. Germline assignment: CDR1 LNHDA and CDR2 SQIVND (reference sequence). CDR3 sequence (DNA): TGTGCCAGTAGTCCACAGGGGAGGAATCAGCCCCAGCATTTT. This encodes CASSPQGRNQPQHF.

The chain has TRBV3-1 (or the pseudogene TRBV3-2) and TRBJ1-6; 11 bases agree with TRBD1. With V trimmed by 4 bases and J by 9 bases, 5 bases remained unmatched. CDR1 and CDR2 (germline): LGHDT, YNNKEL (reference sequence). This CDR3 spans 15 amino acids. The CDR3 is CASSPGQGASSPLHF. DNA for the CDR3: TGTGCCAGCAGCCCTGGACAGGGGGCATCTTCACCCCTCCACTTT.

V and J are TRBV13 and TRBJ2-7; D remains unclear. Trimming left V 0 bases short and J 6 bases short, with 12 bases between. Per germline, CDR1 PRHDT and CDR2 FYEKMQ (reference sequence). CDR3 length: 14 amino acids. CDR3: CASSLGRPPGEQYF. In DNA form, the CDR3 reads TGTGCCAGCAGCTTAGGTCGCCCGCCGGGCGAGCAGTACTTC.

This chain joins TRBV5-1 and TRBJ1-1, with D possibly being TRBD1 (5 bases). Germline V gene lookup returns CDR1 SGHRS and CDR2 YFSETQ. V was pared by 2 bases and J by 4 bases, with 12 bases between. The CDR3 runs 14 residues. The DNA for the CDR3 is TGCGCCAGCAGCTTCCAGGGATGGGGCACTGAAGCTTTCTTT. This encodes CASSFQGWGTEAFF. Looking up the rest from reference TRBV5-1 and TRBJ1-1 gives the full variable domain: KAGVTQTPRYLIKTRGQQVTLSCSPISGHRSVSWYQQTPGQGLQFLFEYFSETQRNKGNFPGRFSGRQFSNSRSEMNVSTLELGDSALYLCASSFQGWGTEAFFGQGTRLTVV.

The CDR3 DNA sequence: TGTGCCAGCTGTCAAGGGGAGAACACTGAAGCTTTCTTT. This codes for CASCQGENTEAFF. The rearrangement joins TRBV7-9 to TRBJ1-1; TRBD1 might be the D (5 bases). The CDR3 runs 13 residues. Germline loops: CDR1 SEHNR, CDR2 FQNEAQ (reference sequence). V dropped 8 bases and J dropped 1 base, with 11 bases sitting between them. Combining the CDR3 with reference TRBV7-9 and TRBJ1-1 gives the whole variable domain DTGVSQNPRHKITKRGQNVTFRCDPISEHNRLYWYRQTLGQGPEFLTYFQNEAQLEKSRLLSDRFSAERPKGSFSTLEIQRTEQGDSAMYLCASCQGENTEAFFGQGTRLTVV.

This rearrangement joins TRBV12-3 or TRBV12-4 to TRBJ2-5; D remains ambiguous. CDR3 length: 13 amino acids. The ends were cut back, 0 bases at V and 2 bases at J, with 4 bases in the middle. The CDR3, as DNA: TGTGCCAGCAGTTTAGCCCTACAAGAGACCCAGTACTTC. It encodes CASSLALQETQYF.